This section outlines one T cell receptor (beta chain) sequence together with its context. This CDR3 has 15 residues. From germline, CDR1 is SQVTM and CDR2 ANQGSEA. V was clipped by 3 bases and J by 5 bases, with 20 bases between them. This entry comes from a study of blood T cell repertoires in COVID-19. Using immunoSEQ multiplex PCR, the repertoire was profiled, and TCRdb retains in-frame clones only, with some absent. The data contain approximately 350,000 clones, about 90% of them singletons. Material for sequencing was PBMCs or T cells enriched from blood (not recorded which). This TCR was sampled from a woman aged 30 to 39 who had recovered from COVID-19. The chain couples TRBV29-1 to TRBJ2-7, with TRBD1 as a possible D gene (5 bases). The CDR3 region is CSVDASDSQYHEQYF. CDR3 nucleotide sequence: TGCAGCGTTGATGCGTCCGACAGCCAATATCACGAGCAGTACTTC.